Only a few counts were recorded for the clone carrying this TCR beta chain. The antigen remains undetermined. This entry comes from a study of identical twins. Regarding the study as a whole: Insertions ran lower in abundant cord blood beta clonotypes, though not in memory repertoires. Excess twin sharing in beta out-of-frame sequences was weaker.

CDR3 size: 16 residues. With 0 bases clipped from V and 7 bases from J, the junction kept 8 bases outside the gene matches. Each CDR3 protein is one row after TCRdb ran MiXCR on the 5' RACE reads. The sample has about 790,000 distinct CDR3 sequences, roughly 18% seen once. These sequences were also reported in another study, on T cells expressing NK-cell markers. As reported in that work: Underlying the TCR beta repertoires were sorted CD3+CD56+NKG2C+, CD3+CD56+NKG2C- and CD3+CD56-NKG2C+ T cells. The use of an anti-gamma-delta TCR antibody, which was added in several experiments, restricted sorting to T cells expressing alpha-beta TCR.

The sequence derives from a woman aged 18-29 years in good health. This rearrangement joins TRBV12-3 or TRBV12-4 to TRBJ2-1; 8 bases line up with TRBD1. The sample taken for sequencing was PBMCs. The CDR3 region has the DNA TGTGCCAGCAGTTTAGCCCTCCGACAGGGGATGAATGAGCAGTTCTTC. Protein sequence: CASSLALRQGMNEQFF.